This paragraph covers one T cell receptor (beta chain) sequence. Its antigen specificity is not known. Base qualities are not recorded, but no much larger clone differs from it by a single base. This entry belongs to a study of shared clonotypes between healthy human individuals (dated by TCRdb to the early 2020s). Regarding the study in general: The cohort included three men and a couple of women between 18 and 49 years of age. For each donor, three plates each were used for CD4 naive and CD4 memory, two plates were used for CD8 naive, and one plate was used for CD8 memory. The study deeply sequenced blood TCR repertoires of about 5 healthy adults to estimate repertoire size and the extent of clonotype sharing between individuals. To increase sequencing depth and limit assay-specific biases, different laboratories used diverse techniques to prepare libraries and sequence TCR repertoires. Leukapheresis yielded between about 0.85 and 9 billion PBMCs per donor. Study-level results and caveats: Based on pairwise subsampling, the degree of clonotype sharing among donors was expected to be affected by sequencing depth. When a handful of donors were compared, the shared fraction of clonotypes was about 5.5% for naive CD4, around 4% for naive CD8, more than 2% for memory CD4, and less than 0.5% for memory CD8. Estimated clonotype richness was generally larger for naive than for memory subsets. Compared with non-shared clonotypes, clonotypes shared by all four sorted-subset donors had higher generation probabilities. Because the study included only a small number of donors, the genetic and exposure-history diversity represented was limited. Even with the large sequencing depth, rarefaction of the sorted-subset datasets indicated that sequencing was incomplete. Sampling was restricted to blood, and TCR repertoires in tissue are likely to differ from TCR repertoires in blood.

Using the deep immunoSEQ assay, TCR CDR3 regions were amplified from genomic DNA by multiplex PCR. Extracted genomic DNA from each cell subset was spread evenly across all wells of several immunoSEQ 96-well plates, with each plate serving as a replicate. For sorted subsets, about 200 ng genomic DNA, equal to 30,000 to 35,000 T cell genomes, was loaded into each replicate PCR. Purified libraries were quantified with a Qubit 3.0 fluorometer, sized on a Bioanalyzer 2100, and re-quantified with the KAPA Library Quantification kit. Every immunoSEQ 96-well plate was sequenced on a dedicated single-read 150-cycle Illumina NextSeq 550 flow cell. The paper's processing steps were these. Because the immunoSEQ output included only junctional sequences and no quality scores, the filtering could not be the same as the filtering used for full-length reads. To assign V/J genes and CDR3, sequences were annotated using PyIR, a Python wrapper for IgBLAST v1.9, with IMGT germline references. Reads were removed for weak V/J assignments (E-value above 1e-6), missing CDR3, stop codons, out-of-frame junctions, or ambiguous translated residues. A V3J clonotype was defined by an identical inferred V gene, J gene, and CDR3 amino acid sequence. Percentage overlap between repertoires was calculated by dividing the number of shared unique clonotypes by the size of the smaller repertoire. Richness of each repertoire was evaluated using RTK rarefaction, the Chao1 estimator, and Recon v2.1 estimates of unobserved clonotypes. OLGA was used to compute generation probabilities for all TCRbeta clonotypes that the gDNA method yielded from four donors. TCRdb took this table from immuneACCESS and kept in-frame rearrangements with V and J called. Such tables lack part of the clones; where checked against another copy, unresolved V genes explain under half of the gap, and the rest is unexplained. The V and J calls and clone size come from that table; D and trimming were worked out from the DNA. The sample yields 1 million to 1.2 million clones; 60% to 85% were counted once. The top ten clones comprise almost 0.9% of the sample.

Healthy HIV-negative adults with no recently reported acute infections or vaccinations were included as donors. All donors were Caucasian adults living in Nashville, Tennessee, USA. CD4+ T cells were enriched by magnetic negative selection, after which naive cells were positively selected on CD45RA and the negative fraction was taken as the memory subset. After blood collection by leukapheresis, PBMCs were isolated using Ficoll-Histopaque density gradient centrifugation and then cryopreserved in the vapor phase of liquid nitrogen. Analytical flow cytometry was used to check the purity and quantity of each magnetically sorted T cell population. From each sorted fraction, genomic DNA was isolated and quantified by UV absorbance on a Nanodrop 2000c. The CDR1 and CDR2 encoded by the germline V gene (reference sequence) are SEHNR and FQNEAQ. Including cysteine and phenylalanine, the CDR3 has 13 amino acids. Only the CDR3 DNA stays, 39 bases, in frame from base 1. Trimming costs V 1 base and J 9 bases, and their ends lie 9 bases apart.

Source material: memory CD4+ T cells from PBMCs. This specimen's cell subset or site label, interpreted: CD45RA-negative fraction. This TCR derives from a man aged 18 to 29 in good health. Some clones in this sample may be carry-over from other donors' samples. The receptor chain draws on TRBV7-9 and TRBJ2-2; confidence is insufficient to name the D gene. The nucleotide sequence is given as TGTGCCAGCAGCTTAGATGGGGAATGGGAGCTGTTTTTT. This translates into CASSLDGEWELFF.